What follows describes a single TCR beta chain. Assay used: immunoSEQ multiplex PCR; TCRdb lists only in-frame clones, some missing. The sample includes 300,000 to 350,000 clones, about nine tenths of them seen just once. The data were obtained in a study of blood T cell repertoires in COVID-19. V lost 6 bases, J lost 0 bases, and 8 bases lay in between. The CDR3 sequence is 13 residues long. Per the germline V gene, CDR1 is MNHEY and CDR2 is SVGAGI. The clonotype originates from a woman aged 18-35 years who had recovered from COVID-19. V is TRBV6-5 and J is TRBJ1-1; D call uncertain. The source material was PBMCs or T cells enriched from blood (not recorded which). The CDR3 protein is CASRGQVNTEAFF. The CDR3 DNA reads as TGTGCCAGCAGGGGCCAGGTGAACACTGAAGCTTTCTTT.